A single sample gave rise to the 31 T cell receptor beta chains below, sequenced in a study of blood T cell repertoires in COVID-19. Sequencing was performed with immunoSEQ multiplex PCR; in TCRdb, only in-frame clones are kept and a portion is missing. The sample gives about 210,000 clones, just under 85% of which show up once; 6.5% to 9% is in the top ten. The material sequenced was peripheral blood. Every receptor here comes from a woman in her forties or fifties with active or convalescent COVID-19.

J is TRBJ2-5 and V is TRBV5-1; D is perhaps TRBD2 (6 bases). CDR3 length: 13 residues. Deletions cut 3 bases from V and 4 bases from J, with 10 bases between. Germline V gives CDR1 SGHRS, CDR2 YFSETQ. The CDR3 here is CASSWDGGETQYF. CDR3 nucleotide sequence: TGCGCCAGCAGCTGGGACGGGGGAGAGACCCAGTACTTC.

The V and J genes are TRBV12-3 or TRBV12-4 and TRBJ1-3; D gene uncertain. This CDR3 comprises 13 residues. V gave up 3 bases and J gave up 9 bases, with 12 bases separating them. Here the CDR3 reads CASSFLGAGTIYF. The CDR3 DNA is TGTGCCAGCAGTTTTTTAGGAGCGGGCACCATATATTTT.

The gene calls are TRBV3-1 (or the pseudogene TRBV3-2) and TRBJ2-7; 9 bases match TRBD1. CDR3 length equals 14 residues. J gave up 3 bases and V 6 bases, and 6 bases lay outside the gene matches. The germline gives CDR1 LGHDT, CDR2 YNNKEL (reference sequence). Written as DNA, the CDR3 is TGTGCCAGCAGTCCGACAGGGGGAGGCTACGAGCAGTACTTC. Amino acids: CASSPTGGGYEQYF.

The rearrangement links TRBV19 to TRBJ1-2; no clear D. V dropped 7 bases and J dropped 4 bases, with 13 bases sitting between them. Germline CDR1 is LNHDA and CDR2 is SQIVND (reference sequence). This CDR3 comprises 13 residues. The DNA for the CDR3 is TGTGCCAGTACTCCCTTTGGGCGCTATGGCTACACCTTC. It is translated as CASTPFGRYGYTF.

The chain couples TRBV3-1 (or the pseudogene TRBV3-2) to TRBJ2-7; 8 nucleotides agree with TRBD2. Germline trimming cut 5 bases from V and 5 bases from J; bases unmatched to any gene: 11. The CDR3 is 15 amino acids. In germline, CDR1 is LGHDT, CDR2 YNNKEL (reference sequence). The CDR3 region has the DNA TGTGCCAGCAGCTTTAGCGGGACCCGGTTTCACGAGCAGTACTTC. Amino acids: CASSFSGTRFHEQYF.

The chain links TRBV6-1 to TRBJ1-1; possibly TRBD1 for D (5 bases). CDR3 length: 16 amino acids. Germline CDR1 and CDR2: MNHNS and SASEGT. The ends were cut back, 4 bases at V and 1 base at J, with 16 bases in the middle. CDR3 sequence: CASSALPRGGNTEAFF. The CDR3 DNA sequence: TGTGCCAGCAGTGCCCTTCCGAGGGGAGGGAACACTGAAGCTTTCTTT.

The chain joins TRBV7-2 to TRBJ2-1, with 9 bases fitting TRBD2. The germline V gene has CDR1 SGHTA and CDR2 FQGNSA. The CDR3 extends over 15 amino acids. Trimming at V came to 1 base and at J to 3 bases, leaving 1 base not matched to a gene. The CDR3 loop reads CASSLVAGDYNEQFF. CDR3 DNA sequence: TGTGCCAGCAGCTTAGTAGCGGGAGACTACAATGAGCAGTTCTTC. Together with reference TRBV7-2 and TRBJ2-1, the CDR3 gives the full variable domain: GAGVSQSPSNKVTEKGKDVELRCDPISGHTALYWYRQSLGQGLEFLIYFQGNSAPDKSGLPSDRFSAERTGGSVSTLTIQRTQQEDSAVYLCASSLVAGDYNEQFFGPGTRLTVL.

The chain uses TRBV10-3 and TRBJ1-5; no clear D. CDR1 ENHRY and CDR2 SYGVKD come from the germline V gene. The CDR3 is 13 amino acids. Trimming took off 3 bases at V and 7 bases at J, with 10 bases between the two ends. CDR3 nucleotide sequence: TGTGCCATCAGTGAAGGCGGGAGCCAGCCCCAGCATTTT. Translation: CAISEGGSQPQHF.

V and J are TRBV12-3 or TRBV12-4 and TRBJ1-6, with unresolved D. The germline V and J ends were trimmed by 2 bases and 10 bases, with 9 bases remaining between them. The length of the CDR3 is 13 residues. For the CDR3, the DNA is TGTGCCAGCAGTTTATTAGCTCGGTCACCCCTCCACTTT. The encoded protein is CASSLLARSPLHF.

The gene calls are TRBV10-2 and TRBJ2-1; no definite D call. CDR3 length: 12 amino acids. Germline-derived CDR1 and CDR2 are WSHSY and SAAADI. The V gene lost 5 bases and the J gene lost 7 bases, with 9 bases spanning the gap. CDR3 in amino acids: CASSNQRNEQFF. CDR3 nucleotide sequence: TGCGCCAGCAGTAACCAGAGGAATGAGCAGTTCTTC.

This chain uses TRBV11-3 with TRBJ2-1, with TRBD2 matching 11 bases. Trimming took 3 bases from V and 4 from J; bases not matched to a gene: 2. The CDR3 totals 15 residues. Germline CDR1 SGHNT, CDR2 YENEEA. The CDR3: CASSLTSGKYNEQFF. The CDR3 coding sequence is TGTGCCAGCAGCTTGACTAGCGGGAAGTACAATGAGCAGTTCTTC.

This clone was observed a handful of times. The chain is built from TRBV2 and TRBJ1-2; TRBD1 is a possible D gene (5 bases). CDR1 and CDR2 (germline): SNHLY, FYNNEI. V was trimmed by 2 bases and J by 7 bases, leaving 11 bases between them. CDR3 size: 13 residues. Here the CDR3 reads CASSESRVSGYTF. CDR3 DNA sequence: TGTGCCAGCAGTGAATCCAGGGTCAGTGGCTACACCTTC.

V is TRBV5-1 and J is TRBJ1-2; D is undetermined. CDR3 length equals 13 residues. CDR1 is SGHRS and CDR2 is YFSETQ in the germline V gene. Trimming pared 3 bases from V and 2 bases from J, leaving 8 bases between. The DNA of the CDR3 is TGCGCCAGCAGCTCGAGTGCCAACTATGGCTACACCTTC. Its protein product is CASSSSANYGYTF.

The chain recombines TRBV19 with TRBJ2-1; TRBD2 aligns across 7 bases. Germline CDR1 LNHDA, CDR2 SQIVND (reference sequence). The V and J ends lost 4 bases and 3 bases, in that order; junction bases with no gene match: 6. The CDR3 contains 15 residues. The CDR3 loop reads CASSNARENYNEQFF. CDR3 DNA: TGTGCCAGTAGTAACGCGCGGGAGAACTACAATGAGCAGTTCTTC.

The J gene is TRBJ2-2, the V gene TRBV5-4, with TRBD2 matching over 9 bases. Germline V gene data show CDR1 as SGHNT and CDR2 as YYREEE (reference sequence). The CDR3 runs 15 residues. Trimming removed 3 bases from V and 5 bases from J; junction bases left unmatched: 5. Here the CDR3 reads CASSSAGGPTGELFF. CDR3 coding DNA: TGTGCCAGCAGCTCAGCGGGAGGTCCAACCGGGGAGCTGTTTTTT.

This chain connects TRBV20-1 to TRBJ2-1, with unresolved D. This CDR3 spans 10 amino acids. The germline V gene has CDR1 DFQATT and CDR2 SNEGSKA (reference sequence). Trimming stripped 6 bases from V and 8 bases from J, with 8 bases between. The CDR3 region is CSAELDEQFF. The CDR3 DNA sequence: TGCAGTGCCGAGTTGGATGAGCAGTTCTTC.

The rearrangement joins TRBV24-1 to TRBJ2-3, with TRBD2 as a possible D gene (5 bases). The V end lost 3 bases, the J end lost 2 bases, and 8 bases lay between the germline ends. Per the germline V gene, CDR1 is KGHDR and CDR2 is SFDVKD. The CDR3 is 14 residues long. In DNA form, the CDR3 reads TGTGCCACCAGTGATGAACTAGTCACAGATACGCAGTATTTT. As protein: CATSDELVTDTQYF.

This chain joins TRBV28 and TRBJ1-1, with 7 bases identical to TRBD1. Looked up from germline, CDR1 is MDHEN and CDR2 is SYDVKM. The J segment lost 8 bases and the V segment lost 1 base, leaving 10 bases of the junction unmatched. This CDR3 spans 15 amino acids. The chain's CDR3 is CASSLSPGTAREAFF. The CDR3 nucleotides are TGTGCCAGCAGTTTATCCCCTGGGACAGCCAGGGAAGCTTTCTTT.

V and J are TRBV11-2 and TRBJ1-1; D is unclear. From germline, CDR1 is SGHAT and CDR2 FQNNGV. The CDR3 loop spans 13 amino acids. Trimming removed 1 base from V and 5 bases from J, with 8 bases in between. Here the CDR3 DNA reads TGTGCCAGCAGCTTAGGAGCGGGGACTGAAGCTTTCTTT. This sequence encodes CASSLGAGTEAFF.

J is TRBJ1-2 and V is TRBV12-3 or TRBV12-4; 7 bases are shared with TRBD1. V lost 8 bases to trimming and J lost 10 bases; unmatched junction nucleotides: 10. The CDR3 is 12 amino acids. This CDR3 reads CASYDRAISYTF. For the CDR3, the DNA is TGTGCCAGCTACGACAGGGCAATATCCTACACCTTC.

This rearrangement joins TRBV28 to TRBJ1-2; maybe TRBD1 (5 bases). Trimming took off 1 base at V and 7 bases at J, with 19 bases between the two ends. The CDR3 contains 16 residues. Germline loops: CDR1 MDHEN, CDR2 SYDVKM. The CDR3 sequence: CASSLFFGREGRGYTF. CDR3 nucleotides: TGTGCCAGCAGTTTATTCTTTGGGAGGGAGGGGCGTGGCTACACCTTC.

V and J are TRBV2 and TRBJ1-1; D ambiguous. The CDR3 is 13 residues long. V lost 1 base and J lost 8, with 11 bases in between. Germline CDR1 SNHLY, CDR2 FYNNEI. The CDR3 DNA reads TGTGCCAGCAGTGAAGAGAGTCTGGTCGAAGCTTTCTTT. It translates to CASSEESLVEAFF.

CDR3 in amino acids: CASSDRPASGIEEQFF. CDR3 nucleotides: TGTGCCAGCAGTGACCGGCCGGCTAGCGGGATAGAGGAGCAGTTCTTC. V is TRBV6-4 and J is TRBJ2-1; TRBD2 aligns across 9 bases. V trimming: 2 bases; J trimming: 10 bases; junction bases outside the gene matches: 12. CDR1 MRHNA and CDR2 SNTAGT come from the germline V gene. The CDR3 length is 16 residues.

V and J are TRBV24-1 and TRBJ2-2; perhaps TRBD1 as D (5 bases). This CDR3 spans 16 amino acids. The germline V and J ends were trimmed by 1 base and 6 bases, with 14 bases remaining between them. The germline gives CDR1 KGHDR, CDR2 SFDVKD. The CDR3 is CATSDFGARSPGELFF. The CDR3 nucleotides are TGTGCCACCAGTGATTTTGGGGCCCGGTCACCCGGGGAGCTGTTTTTT.

The chain links TRBV28 to TRBJ2-1; 13 bases line up with TRBD2. The germline CDR1 and CDR2 sequences are MDHEN and SYDVKM. CDR3 length: 19 residues. J gave up 4 bases and V 10 bases, and 19 bases lay outside the gene matches. As DNA, the CDR3 is TGTGCCACTCTAAGTCCCCAACTAGCGGGGGGGCAAGATTACAATGAGCAGTTCTTC. It translates to CATLSPQLAGGQDYNEQFF.

The chain combines TRBV18 with TRBJ2-6, with D maybe TRBD1 (5 bases). Germline assignment: CDR1 KGHSH and CDR2 LQKENI. Trimming cost V 4 bases and J 0 bases, with 10 bases left between them. The length of the CDR3 is 16 residues. CDR3 in amino acids: CASSRGQISGANVLTF. In DNA, the CDR3 is TGTGCCAGCTCACGAGGACAAATCTCTGGGGCCAACGTCCTGACTTTC.

The chain has TRBV6-1 and TRBJ1-5, with D unclear. The CDR3 totals 13 residues. CDR1 is MNHNS and CDR2 is SASEGT in the germline V gene. Trimming took off 3 bases at V and 1 base at J, with 4 bases between the two ends. DNA for the CDR3: TGTGCCAGCAGTGACAGGAGCAATCAGCCCCAGCATTTT. Protein product: CASSDRSNQPQHF.

J is TRBJ1-1 and V is TRBV29-1; TRBD1 might be the D (6 bases). The V end lost 5 bases, the J end lost 5 bases, and 12 bases lay between the germline ends. Germline V CDR1 and CDR2: SQVTM, ANQGSEA. The CDR3 covers 12 residues. As DNA, the CDR3 is TGCAGCGTTACGGGGGGCGGAACTGAAGCTTTCTTT. It encodes CSVTGGGTEAFF.

The rearrangement joins TRBV5-1 to TRBJ2-5; D unclear. Trimming stripped 2 bases from V and 4 bases from J, with 9 bases between. This CDR3 comprises 13 residues. Per germline, CDR1 SGHRS and CDR2 YFSETQ. The DNA of the CDR3 is TGCGCCAGCAGCTTCCGACCAGGAGAGACCCAGTACTTC. Amino acid sequence: CASSFRPGETQYF.

V is TRBV4-2 and J is TRBJ2-2; D unresolved. With 0 bases removed from V and 2 bases from J, the gap between germline ends came to 7 bases. This CDR3 is 15 amino acids long. The germline V gene has CDR1 LGHNA and CDR2 YNFKEQ. The CDR3: CASSQDPRNTGELFF. CDR3 bases: TGTGCCAGCAGCCAAGATCCCAGAAACACCGGGGAGCTGTTTTTT.

V usage is TRBV28 and J usage is TRBJ1-2; perhaps TRBD1 as D (5 bases). The CDR3 contains 15 residues. Germline values: CDR1 MDHEN, CDR2 SYDVKM. V was shortened by 5 bases and J by 8 bases, with 21 bases between the two germline ends. The DNA of the CDR3 is TGTGCCAGCAGTCCAGCTACGCAGGGAGGGCAGGGCTACACCTTC. This gives the protein CASSPATQGGQGYTF.